A selection of T cell receptor beta chains follows, all from one sample in a study of shared clonotypes between healthy human individuals. Sequencing used immunoSEQ multiplex PCR; TCRdb keeps in-frame clones, though not all of them. Of 2 million to 2.5 million clones listed, about 92% are singletons. Input material: naive CD4+ T cells from PBMCs. Every receptor here comes from a man aged 18 to 29 in good health. Some clones in this sample may be carry-over from other donors' samples. CDR3s include the opening cysteine and the closing phenylalanine or tryptophan. Fields, in order: D gene, V gene, clone size, J gene, CDR3 length, CDR3 protein, CDR3 DNA. A D gene is named only where the DNA matches it firmly. The size entry is marked missing in some rows and otherwise reads once, few, many or a size class.

D: -; V: TRBV5-1; size: -; J: TRBJ2-1; length: 18; CDR3: CASRRQYREPGSYNEQFF; DNA: TGCGCCAGCAGGAGACAATACCGGGAGCCAGGCTCCTACAATGAGCAGTTCTTC
D: -; V: TRBV11-2; size: -; J: TRBJ2-5; length: 15; CDR3: CASSLVAGRTETQYF; DNA: TGTGCCAGCAGCTTAGTGGCAGGGAGAACAGAGACCCAGTACTTC
D: TRBD1; V: TRBV18; size: -; J: TRBJ2-7; length: 13; CDR3: CASSPTGTYEQYF; DNA: TGTGCCAGCTCGCCGACAGGGACCTACGAGCAGTACTTC
D: -; V: TRBV29-1; size: -; J: TRBJ2-5; length: 13; CDR3: CSLWQGGKETQYF; DNA: TGCAGCCTGTGGCAGGGGGGTAAGGAGACCCAGTACTTC
D: -; V: TRBV6-5; size: -; J: TRBJ2-5; length: 14; CDR3: CASSRGTDQETQYF; DNA: TGTGCCAGCAGTCGCGGGACGGACCAAGAGACCCAGTACTTC
D: TRBD2; V: TRBV4-1; size: -; J: TRBJ2-7; length: 15; CDR3: CASSPRERDGYEQYF; DNA: TGCGCCAGCAGCCCCAGGGAGCGGGATGGCTACGAGCAGTACTTC
D: -; V: TRBV7-9; size: -; J: TRBJ1-1; length: 14; CDR3: CASSAKEVNTEAFF; DNA: TGTGCCAGCAGCGCGAAGGAGGTGAACACTGAAGCTTTCTTT
D: TRBD1; V: TRBV7-9; size: few; J: TRBJ1-2; length: 14; CDR3: CASSPHGTDSGYTF; DNA: TGTGCCAGCAGCCCCCATGGGACAGATTCTGGCTACACCTTC
D: TRBD1; V: TRBV27; size: -; J: TRBJ2-7; length: 16; CDR3: CASSFNGQGGTYEQYF; DNA: TGTGCCAGCAGTTTTAACGGACAGGGAGGTACCTACGAGCAGTACTTC
D: -; V: TRBV28; size: -; J: TRBJ1-1; length: 14; CDR3: CASTQGGAGAEAFF; DNA: TGTGCCAGCACCCAAGGGGGGGCAGGGGCTGAAGCTTTCTTT
D: TRBD1; V: TRBV27; size: -; J: TRBJ2-7; length: 15; CDR3: CASSFIGTGSKEQYF; DNA: TGTGCCAGCAGTTTTATCGGGACAGGGTCAAAGGAGCAGTACTTC
D: TRBD1; V: TRBV5-1; size: -; J: TRBJ2-7; length: 16; CDR3: CASSFLPGQGSYEQYF; DNA: TGCGCCAGCAGCTTTTTACCGGGACAGGGCTCCTACGAGCAGTACTTC
D: -; V: TRBV7-2; size: few; J: TRBJ1-1; length: 13; CDR3: CASSRQQNTEAFF; DNA: TGTGCCTCTTCCCGCCAGCAGAACACTGAAGCTTTCTTT
D: TRBD1; V: TRBV5-1; size: -; J: TRBJ1-4; length: 19; CDR3: CASTQTGTGLIGTNEKLFF; DNA: TGCGCCAGCACACAGACCGGGACAGGGTTAATTGGTACTAATGAAAAACTGTTTTTT
D: -; V: TRBV29-1; size: few; J: TRBJ1-4; length: 14; CDR3: CSQTTVPVLEKLFF; DNA: TGCAGCCAAACCACAGTGCCCGTTCTTGAAAAACTGTTTTTT
D: TRBD1; V: TRBV7-9; size: -; J: TRBJ1-1; length: 15; CDR3: CASSATPDRATEAFF; DNA: TGTGCCAGCAGCGCAACTCCGGACAGGGCCACTGAAGCTTTCTTT
D: -; V: TRBV28; size: -; J: TRBJ1-3; length: 16; CDR3: CASSLGGGTGRNTIYF; DNA: TGTGCCAGCAGTTTAGGGGGGGGTACAGGGAGAAACACCATATATTTT
D: TRBD1; V: TRBV6-1; size: once; J: TRBJ2-7; length: 15; CDR3: CASSEDKTGIYEQYF; DNA: TGTGCCAGCAGTGAAGACAAGACAGGGATCTACGAGCAGTACTTC
D: TRBD2; V: TRBV6-6; size: -; J: TRBJ2-7; length: 15; CDR3: CASSSPDSGSHEQYF; DNA: TGTGCCAGCAGTTCTCCGGATAGCGGGAGTCACGAGCAGTACTTC
D: -; V: TRBV5-1; size: -; J: TRBJ2-2; length: 14; CDR3: CASSLGQDTGELFF; DNA: TGCGCCAGCAGCTTGGGACAAGACACCGGGGAGCTGTTTTTT
D: TRBD2; V: TRBV7-2; size: -; J: TRBJ2-1; length: 16; CDR3: CASSLAGLAGVNEQFF; DNA: TGTGCCAGCAGCTTAGCGGGACTAGCGGGAGTCAATGAGCAGTTCTTC
D: TRBD1; V: TRBV2; size: -; J: TRBJ1-1; length: 12; CDR3: CATEDRGVDAFF; DNA: TGTGCCACCGAGGACAGGGGGGTTGATGCTTTCTTT
D: -; V: TRBV11-1; size: -; J: TRBJ2-7; length: 14; CDR3: CASKLAEVTYEQYF; DNA: TGTGCCAGCAAATTGGCAGAAGTTACCTACGAGCAGTACTTC
D: TRBD2; V: TRBV28; size: -; J: TRBJ2-1; length: 15; CDR3: CASSSWTSGRSEQFF; DNA: TGTGCCAGCAGTTCCTGGACTAGCGGGAGGAGTGAGCAGTTCTTC
D: TRBD2; V: TRBV7-9; size: -; J: TRBJ2-1; length: 17; CDR3: CASSPRLGLVAYHEQFF; DNA: TGTGCCAGCAGCCCACGGCTTGGACTAGTGGCTTATCATGAGCAGTTCTTC
D: -; V: TRBV7-9; size: -; J: TRBJ1-1; length: 16; CDR3: CASSPFGRGGNTEAFF; DNA: TGTGCCAGCAGCCCCTTTGGGAGGGGGGGTAACACTGAAGCTTTCTTT
D: -; V: TRBV4-1; size: -; J: TRBJ2-7; length: 14; CDR3: CASSQASSSYEQYF; DNA: TGCGCCAGCAGCCAAGCTTCTAGCTCCTACGAGCAGTACTTC
D: -; V: TRBV4-3; size: -; J: TRBJ2-7; length: 16; CDR3: CASSPSFGRGSYEQYF; DNA: TGCGCCAGCAGTCCCTCGTTTGGGCGGGGCTCCTACGAGCAGTACTTC
D: -; V: TRBV30; size: -; J: TRBJ2-7; length: 13; CDR3: CAWSRAITYEQYF; DNA: TGTGCCTGGAGTCGAGCGATCACCTACGAGCAGTACTTC